This is a list of T cell receptor beta chains from one sample in a study of CD8 T cells in ankylosing spondylitis. TCRdb redid the calling of the 5' RACE reads with MiXCR, one entry per CDR3 protein. Of about 160,000 distinct CDR3 sequences listed, around 42% were seen once; the top ten hold 13% to 15%. The sample comprised synovial fluid, either unsorted or a sorted T cell fraction (not recorded which). The source is a male donor with ankylosing spondylitis. Each CDR3 is given with its conserved first and last residue. The order of the fields is D gene, J gene, V gene, clone size, CDR3 protein, CDR3 DNA. The D gene is left open where the match is weak. Clone size is given for some rows only: seen once, a few or many times, or a class if the clone is expanded.

D gene: .
J gene: TRBJ2-1
V gene: TRBV11-2
clone size: few
CDR3 protein: CASSDHSRNNEQFF
CDR3 DNA: TGTGCCAGCAGCGACCATTCCCGGAACAATGAGCAGTTCTTC

D gene: .
J gene: TRBJ1-2
V gene: TRBV7-2
clone size: .
CDR3 protein: CASSLEGGWSYTF
CDR3 DNA: TGTGCCAGCAGCTTAGAGGGAGGGTGGAGCTACACCTTC

D gene: .
J gene: TRBJ2-2
V gene: TRBV6-5
clone size: .
CDR3 protein: CASSYSRILANTGELFF
CDR3 DNA: TGTGCCAGCAGTTACTCCAGGATACTCGCGAACACCGGGGAGCTGTTTTTT

D gene: .
J gene: TRBJ1-4
V gene: TRBV12-3/TRBV12-4
clone size: few
CDR3 protein: CASSLFGGVNEKLFF
CDR3 DNA: TGTGCCAGCAGTTTATTCGGGGGAGTAAATGAAAAACTGTTTTTT

D gene: TRBD2
J gene: TRBJ2-7
V gene: TRBV3-1
clone size: many
CDR3 protein: CASSQNLGLAAYEQYF
CDR3 DNA: TGTGCCAGCAGCCAAAATCTGGGACTAGCGGCTTACGAGCAGTACTTC

D gene: .
J gene: TRBJ2-3
V gene: TRBV5-1
clone size: few
CDR3 protein: CASSLVVTSTDTQYF
CDR3 DNA: TGCGCCAGCAGCTTGGTCGTGACTAGCACAGATACGCAGTATTTT

D gene: .
J gene: TRBJ2-1
V gene: TRBV15
clone size: few
CDR3 protein: CATSRGEEPKSQSKDNEQFF
CDR3 DNA: TGTGCCACCAGCAGGGGCGAGGAGCCGAAATCGCAGTCGAAGGACAATGAGCAGTTCTTC

D gene: .
J gene: TRBJ2-2
V gene: TRBV24-1
clone size: .
CDR3 protein: CATQGVGHTGELFF
CDR3 DNA: TGTGCCACCCAAGGGGTGGGTCACACCGGGGAGCTGTTTTTT

D gene: .
J gene: TRBJ2-1
V gene: TRBV12-3/TRBV12-4
clone size: few
CDR3 protein: CASSLNGVYNEQFF
CDR3 DNA: TGTGCCAGCAGTTTAAATGGGGTGTACAATGAGCAGTTCTTC

D gene: .
J gene: TRBJ1-2
V gene: TRBV5-1
clone size: .
CDR3 protein: CASSPMSGAANYGYTF
CDR3 DNA: TGCGCCAGCAGCCCGATGAGTGGGGCGGCTAACTATGGCTACACCTTC

D gene: TRBD2
J gene: TRBJ2-3
V gene: TRBV19
clone size: .
CDR3 protein: CASSMGLAGGPGDTQYF
CDR3 DNA: TGTGCCAGTAGTATGGGACTAGCGGGAGGCCCCGGGGATACGCAGTATTTT

D gene: .
J gene: TRBJ1-1
V gene: TRBV9
clone size: few
CDR3 protein: CASSGTDSMNTEAFF
CDR3 DNA: TGTGCCAGCAGCGGAACCGACAGCATGAACACTGAAGCTTTCTTT

D gene: .
J gene: TRBJ1-2
V gene: TRBV7-8
clone size: .
CDR3 protein: CASARLINYGYTF
CDR3 DNA: TGTGCCTCCGCAAGACTTATCAACTATGGCTACACCTTC

D gene: .
J gene: TRBJ2-7
V gene: TRBV6-2/TRBV6-3
clone size: few
CDR3 protein: CASSSHDNYLSYEQYF
CDR3 DNA: TGTGCCAGCAGCTCGCACGACAACTACCTCTCCTACGAGCAGTACTTC

D gene: TRBD1
J gene: TRBJ2-1
V gene: TRBV7-8
clone size: few
CDR3 protein: CASSQTGNEQFF
CDR3 DNA: TGTGCCAGCAGCCAGACAGGGAATGAGCAGTTCTTC

D gene: .
J gene: TRBJ2-1
V gene: TRBV3-1
clone size: few
CDR3 protein: CASSHDAGLFF
CDR3 DNA: TGTGCCAGCAGCCACGACGCCGGTCTGTTCTTC

D gene: .
J gene: TRBJ1-2
V gene: TRBV4-2
clone size: .
CDR3 protein: CASSQEGGLGLWGYTF
CDR3 DNA: TGTGCCAGCAGCCAGGAAGGGGGTTTGGGCCTTTGGGGCTACACCTTC

D gene: .
J gene: TRBJ1-4
V gene: TRBV28
clone size: .
CDR3 protein: CASSWGQLNEKLFF
CDR3 DNA: TGTGCCAGCAGTTGGGGGCAGCTTAATGAAAAACTGTTTTTT

D gene: .
J gene: TRBJ2-1
V gene: TRBV4-1
clone size: .
CDR3 protein: CASSQAEVNEQFF
CDR3 DNA: TGCGCCAGCAGCCAAGCAGAAGTTAATGAGCAGTTCTTC

D gene: .
J gene: TRBJ1-2
V gene: TRBV12-5
clone size: .
CDR3 protein: CASGLVPWTQKRSFYGYTF
CDR3 DNA: TGTGCTAGTGGTTTGGTACCTTGGACGCAAAAGAGATCCTTCTATGGCTACACCTTC

D gene: .
J gene: TRBJ2-7
V gene: TRBV20-1
clone size: many
CDR3 protein: CSARVLEFEQYF
CDR3 DNA: TGCAGTGCTAGAGTCCTGGAGTTCGAGCAGTACTTC

D gene: TRBD1
J gene: TRBJ2-7
V gene: TRBV7-9
clone size: few
CDR3 protein: CASSPVDRGKYEQYF
CDR3 DNA: TGTGCCAGCAGCCCGGTGGACAGGGGGAAATACGAGCAGTACTTC

D gene: TRBD1
J gene: TRBJ1-6
V gene: TRBV16
clone size: .
CDR3 protein: CASSQSGRGITGSPLHF
CDR3 DNA: TGTGCCAGCAGCCAATCCGGCAGGGGGATAACGGGTTCACCCCTCCACTTT

D gene: .
J gene: TRBJ2-7
V gene: TRBV12-3/TRBV12-4
clone size: .
CDR3 protein: CASSSWPAWDEQYF
CDR3 DNA: TGTGCCAGCAGTTCTTGGCCCGCCTGGGACGAGCAGTACTTC

D gene: TRBD2
J gene: TRBJ2-7
V gene: TRBV6-5
clone size: .
CDR3 protein: CASSYGTSGRYGYEQYF
CDR3 DNA: TGTGCCAGCAGTTACGGAACTAGCGGGAGGTATGGTTACGAGCAGTACTTC

D gene: TRBD2
J gene: TRBJ2-1
V gene: TRBV5-1
clone size: few
CDR3 protein: CASSLGLAENNEQFF
CDR3 DNA: TGCGCCAGCAGCCTGGGACTAGCGGAAAACAATGAGCAGTTCTTC

D gene: .
J gene: TRBJ2-1
V gene: TRBV7-9
clone size: many
CDR3 protein: CASSLVWSSNEQFF
CDR3 DNA: TGTGCCAGCAGCTTAGTTTGGTCTAGCAATGAGCAGTTCTTC

D gene: .
J gene: TRBJ2-1
V gene: TRBV12-3/TRBV12-4
clone size: .
CDR3 protein: CASSPHYIRRRNNEQFF
CDR3 DNA: TGTGCCAGCAGTCCTCATTACATTCGCCGAAGGAACAATGAGCAGTTCTTC

D gene: .
J gene: TRBJ1-5
V gene: TRBV6-5
clone size: .
CDR3 protein: CASSYFTPYGDAQPQHF
CDR3 DNA: TGTGCCAGCAGTTACTTTACCCCCTATGGGGATGCTCAGCCCCAGCATTTT

D gene: TRBD2
J gene: TRBJ2-1
V gene: TRBV6-1
clone size: once
CDR3 protein: CASSAPSGSYNEQFF
CDR3 DNA: TGTGCCAGCAGTGCGCCTAGCGGCTCCTACAATGAGCAGTTCTTC

D gene: .
J gene: TRBJ1-5
V gene: TRBV12-3/TRBV12-4
clone size: .
CDR3 protein: CASSLVGILEPQHF
CDR3 DNA: TGTGCCAGCAGTTTAGTAGGGATCCTGGAGCCCCAGCATTTT

D gene: TRBD2
J gene: TRBJ2-7
V gene: TRBV4-3
clone size: .
CDR3 protein: CASSLAVASGISYEQYF
CDR3 DNA: TGCGCCAGCAGTCTAGCGGTGGCTAGCGGGATTAGCTACGAGCAGTACTTC

D gene: TRBD1
J gene: TRBJ2-3
V gene: TRBV29-1
clone size: .
CDR3 protein: CSVYGQGVLDTQYF
CDR3 DNA: TGCAGCGTTTACGGACAGGGGGTTCTAGATACGCAGTATTTT